The 8 T cell receptor beta chains given below trace back to one sample, sequenced in a study of cytomegalovirus exposure and HLA in healthy donors. Primers included in the PCR were 60 Vbeta and 13 Jbeta primers. The table came from immunoSEQ multiplex PCR; TCRdb's copy has only in-frame clones and leaves some out. The data hold about 190,000 clones, with around 87% observed a single time. Sequencing input: PBMCs. These TCRs come from a man aged 25 to 40 in good health and CMV-seronegative.

The chain employs TRBV7-8 and TRBJ1-2; 7 bases fit TRBD1. The CDR3 is made up of 14 amino acids. V dropped 8 bases and J dropped 8; count of bases not matched to a gene: 14. The germline gives CDR1 SGHVS, CDR2 FQNEAQ. The CDR3 here is CASFVGGPRGGYTF. The CDR3 DNA reads TGTGCCAGCTTTGTGGGGGGCCCCAGGGGGGGCTACACCTTC.

The rearrangement joins TRBV4-1 to TRBJ2-3; 9 bases agree with TRBD2. The germline V gene has CDR1 MGHRA and CDR2 YSYEKL. This CDR3 has 17 residues. Trimming took 6 bases from V and 1 from J; bases not matched to a gene: 11. CDR3: CASRKPRVAGGTDTQYF. The CDR3 DNA follows: TGCGCCAGCAGGAAACCACGGGTAGCGGGGGGCACAGATACGCAGTATTTT.

This clone occurred a few times. The chain recombines TRBV18 with TRBJ1-5; D call uncertain. Germline assignment: CDR1 KGHSH and CDR2 LQKENI. Trimming took off 2 bases at V and 4 bases at J, with 12 bases between the two ends. The CDR3 length is 15 residues. CDR3 coding DNA: TGTGCCAGCTCACCAGTGGGAGCCCTGAATCAGCCCCAGCATTTT. The encoded protein is CASSPVGALNQPQHF. Full variable domain (remainder filled in from reference TRBV18 and TRBJ1-5): NAGVMQNPRHLVRRRGQEARLRCSPMKGHSHVYWYRQLPEEGLKFMVYLQKENIIDESGMPKERFSAEFPKEGPSILRIQQVVRGDSAAYFCASSPVGALNQPQHFGDGTRLSIL.

The chain couples TRBV13 to TRBJ1-2; D is undetermined. V was clipped by 5 bases and J by 8 bases, with 15 bases between them. CDR3 size: 13 residues. Per germline, CDR1 PRHDT and CDR2 FYEKMQ (reference sequence). CDR3 coding DNA: TGTGCCAGCAGCACACAGATGGGAGGAGGCTACACCTTC. Protein: CASSTQMGGGYTF.

This clone was seen only a few times. The rearrangement links TRBV6-5 to TRBJ1-4, with 9 bases matching TRBD1. The CDR3 has 13 residues. Trimming at V came to 10 bases and at J to 7 bases, leaving 7 bases not matched to a gene. CDR1 MNHEY and CDR2 SVGAGI come from the germline V gene. The CDR3 loop is CATTGTGSEKLFF. The DNA for the CDR3 is TGTGCCACAACCGGGACAGGGAGTGAAAAACTGTTTTTT.

The V call is TRBV5-5, the J call TRBJ1-3; D not resolved. Per the germline V gene, CDR1 is SGHKS and CDR2 is YYEKEE (reference sequence). The CDR3 sequence is 19 residues long. V lost 0 bases to trimming and J lost 0 bases, with 19 bases between them. The CDR3, as DNA: TGTGCCAGCAGCTTGGATTTGTTTGGGCAGCTGAACTCTGGAAACACCATATATTTT. Translated: CASSLDLFGQLNSGNTIYF.

The genes are TRBV10-3 and TRBJ2-5; D is perhaps TRBD2 (7 bases). Germline V gives CDR1 ENHRY, CDR2 SYGVKD. The CDR3 has 15 amino acids. The V end was cut by 2 bases, the J end by 2 bases, with 12 bases between. The CDR3 nucleotides read TGTGCCATCAGTGAGGGGGGGGCGCGTCAAGAGACCCAGTACTTC. Encoded protein: CAISEGGARQETQYF.

A remark on this clone: An end of the junction does not agree with germline; a read error may underlie this. The V call is TRBV7-9, the J call TRBJ2-6; perhaps TRBD1 as D (6 bases). Germline-derived CDR1 and CDR2 are SEHNR and FQNEAQ (reference sequence). The CDR3 has 16 amino acids. CDR3 nucleotide sequence: TGTTCCAGCAGCCGGACGACAGGATCTGGGGCCAACGTCCTGACTTTC. It is translated as CSSSRTTGSGANVLTF.